The 13 T cell receptor beta chains presented below share a single source sample, sequenced in a study of identical twins. TCRdb reprocessed the 5' RACE reads via MiXCR and lists one record per CDR3 protein. The sample has about 290,000 distinct CDR3 sequences, 8% to 9.5% seen once. The same specimen was also included in a second study, on yellow fever vaccine responses in identical twins.

Input material: CD8+ T cells sorted from blood. The receptors were sampled from a woman aged 18-30 years in good health.

This clonotype came up a few times. For the CDR3, the DNA is TGCAGCGTTGTAGATCAGGTTATAGGACTTAACTATGGCTACACCTTC. Protein: CSVVDQVIGLNYGYTF. The chain has TRBV29-1 and TRBJ1-2; unclear D gene. CDR1 SQVTM and CDR2 ANQGSEA come from the germline V gene. The CDR3 has 16 amino acids. V was trimmed by 4 bases and J by 1 base, leaving 19 bases between them.

Ten or more counts support this clonotype. The rearrangement joins TRBV20-1 to TRBJ2-5; perhaps D is TRBD1 or TRBD2 (5 bases each). The germline V gene encodes CDR1 DFQATT and CDR2 SNEGSKA (reference sequence). The CDR3 sequence is 15 residues long. The V end was cut by 1 base, the J end by 3 bases, with 15 bases between. The CDR3 sequence is CSARVFGAAKETQYF. CDR3 in DNA: TGCAGTGCTAGAGTGTTCGGGGCAGCTAAAGAGACCCAGTACTTC.

This CDR3 reads CASSIDLNNEQFF. For the CDR3, the DNA is TGTGCCAGTAGTATCGACTTGAACAATGAGCAGTTCTTC. This chain joins TRBV19 and TRBJ2-1; no definite D call. Trimming removed 3 bases from V and 5 bases from J, with 8 bases in between. This CDR3 region has 13 residues. In germline, CDR1 is LNHDA, CDR2 SQIVND (reference sequence). The full variable domain, its missing parts supplied by reference TRBV19 and TRBJ2-1, is DGGITQSPKYLFRKEGQNVTLSCEQNLNHDAMYWYRQDPGQGLRLIYYSQIVNDFQKGDIAEGYSVSREKKESFPLTVTSAQKNPTAFYLCASSIDLNNEQFFGPGTRLTVL.

In this sample, this clonotype turned up many times. This chain connects TRBV7-9 to TRBJ2-7; tentative D call: TRBD2 (5 bases). V was shortened by 3 bases and J by 1 base, with 7 bases between the two germline ends. Germline lookup yields CDR1 SEHNR and CDR2 FQNEAQ (reference sequence). CDR3 length equals 13 residues. This chain's CDR3 is CASSFGESYEQYF. CDR3 DNA: TGTGCCAGCAGCTTCGGGGAATCCTACGAGCAGTACTTC. Based on the CDR3 plus reference TRBV7-9 and TRBJ2-7, the full variable domain is DTGVSQNPRHKITKRGQNVTFRCDPISEHNRLYWYRQTLGQGPEFLTYFQNEAQLEKSRLLSDRFSAERPKGSFSTLEIQRTEQGDSAMYLCASSFGESYEQYFGPGTRLTVT.

This clonotype was found many times. The chain links TRBV28 to TRBJ2-1; D call uncertain. Trimming cost V 5 bases and J 4 bases, with 12 bases left between them. Germline V gene lookup returns CDR1 MDHEN and CDR2 SYDVKM. This CDR3 has 14 amino acids. CDR3 loop: CASSPSSSYNEQFF. CDR3 nucleotides: TGTGCCAGCAGTCCCTCAAGCTCTTACAATGAGCAGTTCTTC.

This clonotype was seen a few times. The rearrangement links TRBV2 to TRBJ1-5, with 7 bases that match TRBD1. Germline values: CDR1 SNHLY, CDR2 FYNNEI. Germline trimming cut 3 bases from V and 6 bases from J; bases unmatched to any gene: 5. The CDR3 is made up of 14 amino acids. The DNA of the CDR3 is TGTGCCAGCAGTGATATAGGGGGCTCTCAGCCCCAGCATTTT. Its protein product is CASSDIGGSQPQHF.

This clonotype was seen a handful of times. CDR3 residues: CASSPWTSGGDTQYF. The CDR3 nucleotides are TGTGCCAGCAGCCCATGGACTAGCGGTGGGGATACGCAGTATTTT. The J gene is TRBJ2-3, the V gene TRBV7-2; 10 positions match TRBD2. Germline V gene data show CDR1 as SGHTA and CDR2 as FQGNSA. Trimming removed 5 bases from V and 6 bases from J; junction bases left unmatched: 8. CDR3 size: 15 residues.

This clonotype was seen ten or more times. The CDR3 bases are TGTGCCAGCAGCCAAGATGTCGGGGCACTACAGCCCCAGCATTTT. It specifies CASSQDVGALQPQHF. The chain employs TRBV4-2 and TRBJ1-5; possible D gene TRBD1, 5 bases. The CDR3 covers 15 residues. Germline loops: CDR1 LGHNA, CDR2 YNFKEQ. Trimming cost V 0 bases and J 7 bases, with 13 bases left between them.

The table lists this clonotype with a few counts. This chain uses TRBV4-3 with TRBJ2-1; D gene unclear. Germline V CDR1 and CDR2: LGHNA, YSLEER. V lost 0 bases and J lost 0, with 12 bases in between. CDR3 size: 17 residues. The CDR3, as DNA: TGCGCCAGCAGCCAAGAGCCCGACTCCAGCTCCTACAATGAGCAGTTCTTC. It is translated as CASSQEPDSSSYNEQFF.

At least ten counts were recorded for this clonotype. The chain combines TRBV3-1 with TRBJ2-7; possibly TRBD1 for D (5 bases). In germline, CDR1 is LGHDT, CDR2 YNNKEL (reference sequence). The CDR3 totals 14 residues. Between the trimmed V and J ends, which lost 5 bases and 2 bases, there was a span of 13 bases. CDR3 loop: CASSGRTTTYEQYF. In nucleotides, the CDR3 is TGTGCCAGCAGCGGCCGGACAACAACCTACGAGCAGTACTTC.

In its sample, this clonotype was seen many times. The rearrangement links TRBV4-1 to TRBJ1-5; D remains ambiguous. CDR1 and CDR2 from the germline V gene are MGHRA and YSYEKL. The CDR3 runs to 15 residues. Between the trimmed V and J ends, which lost 1 base and 8 bases, there was a span of 15 bases. In nucleotides, the CDR3 is TGCGCCAGCAGCCAAGGGTTTGGGTCAACGGAGCCCCAGCATTTT. Translation gives CASSQGFGSTEPQHF.

The rearrangement links TRBV4-1 to TRBJ2-7, with D possibly TRBD1 on 6 matching bases. The germline V gene encodes CDR1 MGHRA and CDR2 YSYEKL. V lost 0 bases, J lost 2 bases, and 14 bases lay in between. The CDR3 loop spans 16 amino acids. The DNA for the CDR3 is TGCGCCAGCAGCCAAGATAGGACAGTCGTCCCCTACGAGCAGTACTTC. Its translation: CASSQDRTVVPYEQYF.

This clonotype was counted at least ten times. The rearrangement links TRBV12-3 or TRBV12-4 to TRBJ1-4; the D is unclear. V gave up 3 bases and J gave up 6 bases, with 11 bases separating them. The CDR3 is 14 amino acids. CDR3 nucleotides: TGTGCCAGCAGTTTGGTGGGCGTGGATGAAAAACTGTTTTTT. It translates to CASSLVGVDEKLFF.